A single sample gave rise to the 4 T cell receptor beta chains below, sequenced in a study of blood T cell repertoires in COVID-19 (dated by TCRdb to 2018 to 2021). Libraries were constructed by the immunoSEQ multiplex PCR assay. Entries here come from immuneACCESS through TCRdb and include only in-frame sequences with V and J called. Some clones fail to appear in such tables; in the studies checked, an unresolved V gene covers under half of the shortfall, and the cause of the remainder is unknown. This sample lists nearly 250,000 clones; roughly 82% were detected once. Approximately 5.5% of the sample goes to the ten largest clones. Source material: peripheral blood. All receptors derive from a woman over 75 with COVID-19, enrolled during active disease.

The sample holds a few counts of this clone. The chain couples TRBV6-1 to TRBJ1-2; D unclear. The CDR3 is 14 residues long. The germline V and J ends were trimmed by 2 bases and 4 bases, with 11 bases remaining between them. Per germline, CDR1 MNHNS and CDR2 SASEGT. CDR3 loop: CASSESGSAYGYTF. For the CDR3, the DNA is TGTGCCAGCAGTGAAAGCGGCTCCGCCTATGGCTACACCTTC.

The V gene is TRBV6-5, the J gene TRBJ1-6; tentatively, D is TRBD1 (5 bases). Germline CDR1 MNHEY, CDR2 SVGAGI. This CDR3 region has 13 residues. V shed 7 bases and J shed 8 bases, with 12 bases lying between them. The CDR3 region is CASTQDRDSPLHF. Here the CDR3 DNA reads TGTGCCAGCACCCAAGACAGAGATTCACCCCTCCACTTT.

This chain connects TRBV29-1 to TRBJ1-3; a possible D gene is TRBD1 (5 bases). CDR1 and CDR2 (germline): SQVTM, ANQGSEA. This CDR3 is 14 amino acids long. Deletions cut 6 bases from V and 0 bases from J, with 12 bases between. Here the CDR3 reads CSVATGPSGNTIYF. The CDR3 DNA follows: TGCAGCGTCGCCACAGGCCCCTCTGGAAACACCATATATTTT.

This chain uses TRBV12-3 or TRBV12-4 with TRBJ1-1; D call uncertain. The CDR3 is made up of 12 amino acids. V shed 3 bases and J shed 7 bases, with 9 bases lying between them. The CDR3 sequence is CASSLARLEAFF. CDR3 DNA sequence: TGTGCCAGCAGTTTGGCCAGACTTGAAGCTTTCTTT.